Shown below are 21 T cell receptor beta chains from a single sample sequenced in a study of identical twins. Each CDR3 protein is one row after TCRdb ran MiXCR on the 5' RACE reads. Here the sample spans about 150,000 distinct CDR3 sequences, 3.5% being singletons. The sequenced sample was memory T cells sorted from blood. The receptors here all came from a man between 18 and 35 years old in good health.

This clonotype was seen at least ten times. This sequence joins TRBV7-8 and TRBJ1-6, with D tentatively TRBD1 (5 bases). The V and J ends lost 5 bases and 0 bases respectively, with 17 bases between them. Germline V CDR1 and CDR2: SGHVS, FQNEAQ. The CDR3 extends over 18 amino acids. The CDR3 reads CASSPRLGESSYNSPLHF. The CDR3 coding sequence is TGTGCCAGCAGCCCCCGATTGGGGGAAAGCTCCTATAATTCACCCCTCCACTTT.

This clonotype was recorded many times. V and J are TRBV29-1 and TRBJ2-1, with D tentatively TRBD2 (5 bases). The CDR3 covers 10 residues. Trimming shortened V by 5 bases and J by 15 bases, and 14 bases separated the two germline ends. The V gene's germline CDR1 is SQVTM and CDR2 ANQGSEA. The CDR3 region has the DNA TGCAGCGTTTTTTCTGGAGGTGCGTTCTTC. Translated, it gives CSVFSGGAFF.

Many counts were recorded for this clonotype. The genes are TRBV4-2 and TRBJ2-2; 8 bases match TRBD2. V was clipped by 2 bases and J by 1 base; unmatched bases: 9. This CDR3 has 18 amino acids. Germline-derived CDR1 and CDR2 are LGHNA and YNFKEQ. CDR3 residues: CASSQPLRSGGNTGELFF. The CDR3 DNA is TGTGCCAGCAGCCAACCCCTTCGGAGCGGGGGGAACACCGGGGAGCTGTTTTTT.

The chain uses TRBV28 and TRBJ1-1; D is perhaps TRBD1 (5 bases). The CDR3 covers 15 residues. The V end was cut by 6 bases, the J end by 5 bases, with 19 bases between. Looked up from germline, CDR1 is MDHEN and CDR2 is SYDVKM. DNA for the CDR3: TGTGCCAGCAGCCTACTCACCCTGGGGGTGACTGAAGCTTTCTTT. Translated: CASSLLTLGVTEAFF.

This clonotype was detected many times. V and J are TRBV11-2 and TRBJ2-7, with TRBD1 matching 7 bases. J lost 2 bases, V lost 6 bases, and 13 bases had no gene match. Germline values: CDR1 SGHAT, CDR2 FQNNGV. The CDR3 covers 16 residues. The CDR3 bases are TGTGCCAGCAGAACGATTTCCGGGACAGCCACCTACGAGCAGTACTTC. It is translated as CASRTISGTATYEQYF.

The sample holds many counts of this clonotype. The genes are TRBV9 and TRBJ2-7; 9 nucleotides agree with TRBD2. The V gene's germline CDR1 is SGDLS and CDR2 YYNGEE. Germline trimming cut 3 bases from V and 1 base from J; bases unmatched to any gene: 5. This CDR3 spans 15 amino acids. CDR3 sequence reads: CASSAGLALSYEQYF. For the CDR3, the DNA is TGTGCCAGCAGCGCGGGACTAGCTCTTTCCTACGAGCAGTACTTC.

In this sample, this clonotype turned up many times. In DNA form, the CDR3 reads TGTGCCAGCAGTTTACGGACAGGGACGAATGATAATTCACCCCTCCACTTT. Its translation: CASSLRTGTNDNSPLHF. The rearrangement uses TRBV27 and TRBJ1-6; the match to TRBD1 covers 8 bases. The CDR3 has 17 amino acids. Germline V gene lookup returns CDR1 MNHEY and CDR2 SMNVEV (reference sequence). Trimming at V came to 2 bases and at J to 5 bases, leaving 8 bases not matched to a gene.

This clonotype was detected many times. The chain links TRBV30 to TRBJ2-2; D may be TRBD2 (6 bases). V gave up 5 bases and J gave up 2 bases, with 9 bases separating them. The CDR3 has 13 residues. Germline V lookup: CDR1 GTSNPN, CDR2 SVGIG (reference sequence). In DNA, the CDR3 is TGTGCCTGGGGCGGGGTTAACACCGGGGAGCTGTTTTTT. Amino acids: CAWGGVNTGELFF.

This clonotype appeared many times. The chain has TRBV10-3 and TRBJ2-5; 7 bases fit TRBD1. CDR1 ENHRY and CDR2 SYGVKD come from the germline V gene. This CDR3 has 13 amino acids. The junction had 3 bases not matched to a gene; V was cut back by 5 bases and J by 3 bases. CDR3 DNA sequence: TGTGCCATCAGTCAAGGGACAGAAGAGACCCAGTACTTC. This sequence encodes CAISQGTEETQYF.

This clonotype was found many times. The chain recombines TRBV4-1 with TRBJ1-2; D is unclear. This CDR3 region has 13 residues. The V gene's germline CDR1 is MGHRA and CDR2 YSYEKL. V lost 2 bases to trimming and J lost 1 base, with 5 bases between them. The CDR3 region has the DNA TGCGCCAGCAGCCAACAGATTAACTATGGCTACACCTTC. Its translation: CASSQQINYGYTF.

Many counts were recorded for this clonotype. The genes are TRBV10-2 and TRBJ2-5; possibly TRBD1 or TRBD2 for D (5 bases each). Germline-derived CDR1 and CDR2 are WSHSY and SAAADI. Trimming shortened V by 6 bases and J by 4 bases, and 15 bases separated the two germline ends. This CDR3 has 14 amino acids. The CDR3 here is CASRANRDGETQYF. Written as DNA, the CDR3 is TGCGCCAGCAGGGCCAACCGGGACGGAGAGACCCAGTACTTC.

This clonotype was counted many times. The V and J genes are TRBV9 and TRBJ2-5, with D maybe TRBD1 (5 bases). This CDR3 has 15 residues. Germline V gives CDR1 SGDLS, CDR2 YYNGEE. V lost 0 bases and J 0 bases, leaving 9 bases between the germline ends. The CDR3 nucleotides are TGTGCCAGCAGCGTAGATTACAGGTACCAAGAGACCCAGTACTTC. Translation: CASSVDYRYQETQYF.

This clonotype appeared a few times. V gene TRBV2 combines with J gene TRBJ2-6; D is unresolved. This CDR3 comprises 14 residues. The germline V gene encodes CDR1 SNHLY and CDR2 FYNNEI. V lost 6 bases and J lost 0, with 6 bases in between. CDR3 DNA sequence: TGTGCCAGCAGAGGAGTCTCTGGGGCCAACGTCCTGACTTTC. Its protein is CASRGVSGANVLTF.

Many counts were recorded for this clonotype. The chain employs TRBV29-1 and TRBJ2-3; no reliable D call. Germline V gene data show CDR1 as SQVTM and CDR2 as ANQGSEA. V lost 7 bases, J lost 0 bases, and 8 bases lay in between. This CDR3 has 12 residues. CDR3 nucleotides: TGCAGCGCAGGCCTTAGCACAGATACGCAGTATTTT. It translates to CSAGLSTDTQYF.

This clonotype showed up many times. The V gene is TRBV2, the J gene TRBJ2-2; the match to TRBD2 covers 7 bases. The CDR3 spans 14 residues. Germline CDR1 reads SNHLY; CDR2 reads FYNNEI. J was trimmed by 1 base and V by 4 bases; bases with no gene match: 0. CDR3 bases: TGTGCCAGCAGTGGCGGGAGGAACACCGGGGAGCTGTTTTTT. Translated: CASSGGRNTGELFF.

Many counts were recorded for this clonotype. J is TRBJ1-2 and V is TRBV5-1; possibly TRBD1 for D (6 bases). Germline values: CDR1 SGHRS, CDR2 YFSETQ. The length of the CDR3 is 13 residues. Trimming left V 7 bases short and J 4 bases short, with 14 bases between. This CDR3 reads CASSPDSSYGYTF. CDR3 bases: TGCGCCAGCTCCCCGGACAGCTCCTATGGCTACACCTTC.

This clonotype was detected many times. The chain couples TRBV6-2 or TRBV6-3 to TRBJ2-3; 8 bases map to TRBD1. V was clipped by 6 bases and J by 6 bases; unmatched bases: 14. This CDR3 has 16 residues. Germline V lookup: CDR1 MNHEY, CDR2 SVGEGT. In nucleotides, the CDR3 is TGTGCCAGCAGAGATCCCCCGGGACAGGCCCGGGATACGCAGTATTTT. Its protein is CASRDPPGQARDTQYF.

In its sample, this clonotype was seen many times. CDR3 sequence reads: CASSKCVSGLYTQYF. CDR3 nucleotides: TGTGCCAGCAGCAAATGTGTTAGCGGGCTATATACGCAGTATTTT. This chain uses TRBV21-1 with TRBJ2-3; the table's D call, TRBD2, was not checked against the DNA. TRBV21-1 corresponds to a pseudogene. The CDR3 extends over 15 amino acids.

This clonotype was seen repeatedly, ten times or more. The chain carries TRBV15 and TRBJ2-1; no reliable D call. V was trimmed by 5 bases and J by 0 bases, leaving 8 bases between them. The CDR3 has 14 residues. Germline assignment: CDR1 LNHNV and CDR2 YYDKDF (reference sequence). Here the CDR3 reads CATSGPSSYNEQFF. Written as DNA, the CDR3 is TGTGCCACCAGCGGGCCGAGCTCCTACAATGAGCAGTTCTTC.

This clonotype was observed many times. The chain recombines TRBV5-1 with TRBJ2-7; D is undetermined. The CDR3 extends over 16 amino acids. From germline, CDR1 is SGHRS and CDR2 YFSETQ. Trimming cost V 0 bases and J 4 bases, with 17 bases left between them. The chain's CDR3 is CASSLGPRNSRYEQYF. The DNA for the CDR3 is TGCGCCAGCAGCTTGGGACCCCGAAATTCGAGGTACGAGCAGTACTTC. Full variable domain (outside the CDR3, taken from reference TRBV5-1 and TRBJ2-7): KAGVTQTPRYLIKTRGQQVTLSCSPISGHRSVSWYQQTPGQGLQFLFEYFSETQRNKGNFPGRFSGRQFSNSRSEMNVSTLELGDSALYLCASSLGPRNSRYEQYFGPGTRLTVT.

This clonotype was seen at least ten times. V is TRBV20-1 and J is TRBJ2-2; TRBD1 matches at 7 bases. This CDR3 spans 17 amino acids. Per germline, CDR1 DFQATT and CDR2 SNEGSKA (reference sequence). Trimming took 0 bases from V and 2 from J; bases not matched to a gene: 9. CDR3 nucleotides: TGCAGTGCTAGAGATAAAATGAGACAGGGAAACACCGGGGAGCTGTTTTTT. It yields the protein CSARDKMRQGNTGELFF.